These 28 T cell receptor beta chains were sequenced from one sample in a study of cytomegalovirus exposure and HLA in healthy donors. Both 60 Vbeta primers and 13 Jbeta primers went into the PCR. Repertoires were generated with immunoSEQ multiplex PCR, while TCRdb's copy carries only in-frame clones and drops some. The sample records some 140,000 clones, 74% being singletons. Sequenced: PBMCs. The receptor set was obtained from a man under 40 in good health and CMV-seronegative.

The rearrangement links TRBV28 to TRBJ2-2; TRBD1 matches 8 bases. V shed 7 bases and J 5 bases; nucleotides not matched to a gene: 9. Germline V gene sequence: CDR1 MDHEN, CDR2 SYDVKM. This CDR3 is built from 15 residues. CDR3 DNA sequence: TGTGCCAGCACCTACAGGGGGGCGGGGACCGGGGAGCTGTTTTTT. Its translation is CASTYRGAGTGELFF.

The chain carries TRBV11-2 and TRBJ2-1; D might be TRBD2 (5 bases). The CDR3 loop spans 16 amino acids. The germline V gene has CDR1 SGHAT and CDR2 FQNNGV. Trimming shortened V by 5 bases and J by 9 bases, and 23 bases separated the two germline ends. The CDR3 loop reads CASSPPDASFYSEQFF. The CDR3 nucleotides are TGTGCCAGCAGCCCTCCAGACGCTAGCTTTTATAGTGAGCAGTTCTTC.

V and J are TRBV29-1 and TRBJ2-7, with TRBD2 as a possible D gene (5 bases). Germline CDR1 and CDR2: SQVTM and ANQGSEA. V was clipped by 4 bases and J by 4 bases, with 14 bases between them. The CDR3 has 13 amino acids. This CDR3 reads CSVGSGKRYEQYF. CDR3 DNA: TGCAGCGTTGGTTCGGGAAAGCGATACGAGCAGTACTTC.

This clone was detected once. DNA of the CDR3: TGTGCCAGCAGTTTCTTGCAGGGGGGAGATACGCAGTATTTT. Its translation: CASSFLQGGDTQYF. The chain carries TRBV27 and TRBJ2-3; weak D call: TRBD1 (7 bases). The CDR3 loop spans 14 amino acids. Germline V gene sequence: CDR1 MNHEY, CDR2 SMNVEV (reference sequence). Trimming took off 3 bases at V and 5 bases at J, with 12 bases between the two ends.

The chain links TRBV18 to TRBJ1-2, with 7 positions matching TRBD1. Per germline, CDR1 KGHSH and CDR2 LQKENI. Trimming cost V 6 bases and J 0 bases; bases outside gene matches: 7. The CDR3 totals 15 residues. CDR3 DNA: TGTGCCAGCTCTCTTGGGACAGAGGCTAACTATGGCTACACCTTC. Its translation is CASSLGTEANYGYTF.

The CDR3 nucleotides read TGTGCCAGTAGTAAAGCCGGGACAGGGGACTATGGCTACACCTTC. Its translation: CASSKAGTGDYGYTF. The chain links TRBV19 to TRBJ1-2, with 10 bases matching TRBD1. V dropped 4 bases and J dropped 3; count of bases not matched to a gene: 5. CDR3 length: 15 amino acids. Germline assignment: CDR1 LNHDA and CDR2 SQIVND (reference sequence).

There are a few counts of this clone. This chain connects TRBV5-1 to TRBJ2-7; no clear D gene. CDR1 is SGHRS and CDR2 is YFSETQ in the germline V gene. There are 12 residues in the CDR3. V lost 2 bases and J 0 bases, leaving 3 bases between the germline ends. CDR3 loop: CASSFSSYEQYF. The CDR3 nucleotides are TGCGCCAGCAGCTTCAGCTCCTACGAGCAGTACTTC.

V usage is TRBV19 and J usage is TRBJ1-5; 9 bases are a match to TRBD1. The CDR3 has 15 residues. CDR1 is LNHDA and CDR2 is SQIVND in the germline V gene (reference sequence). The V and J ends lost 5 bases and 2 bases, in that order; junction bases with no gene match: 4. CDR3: CASSLDRGGNQPQHF. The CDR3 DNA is TGTGCCAGTAGTCTGGACAGGGGAGGCAATCAGCCCCAGCATTTT.

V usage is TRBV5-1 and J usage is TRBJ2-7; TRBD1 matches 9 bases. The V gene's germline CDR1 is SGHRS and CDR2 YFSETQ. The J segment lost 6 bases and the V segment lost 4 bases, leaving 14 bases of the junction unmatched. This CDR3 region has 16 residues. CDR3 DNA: TGCGCCAGCAGCAATCAGGTTGGGACAGGGTCTCTCGAGCAGTACTTC. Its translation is CASSNQVGTGSLEQYF.

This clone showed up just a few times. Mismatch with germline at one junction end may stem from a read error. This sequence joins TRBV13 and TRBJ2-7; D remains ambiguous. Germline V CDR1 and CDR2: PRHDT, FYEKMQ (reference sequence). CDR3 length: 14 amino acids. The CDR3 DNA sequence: TGTGCCAGCAGCCTAGGGCTGGCCACCTACGAGCAGTACTTC. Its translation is CASSLGLATYEQYF. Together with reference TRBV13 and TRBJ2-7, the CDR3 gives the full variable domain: AAGVIQSPRHLIKEKRETATLKCYPIPRHDTVYWYQQGPGQDPQFLISFYEKMQSDKGSIPDRFSAQQFSDYHSELNMSSLELGDSALYFCASSLGLATYEQYFGPGTRLTVT.

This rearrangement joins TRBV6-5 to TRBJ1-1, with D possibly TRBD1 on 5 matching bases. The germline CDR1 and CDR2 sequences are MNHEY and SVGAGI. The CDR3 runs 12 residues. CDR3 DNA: TGTGTGAGCCAGGGCGGGAACACTGAAGCTTTCTTT. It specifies CVSQGGNTEAFF.

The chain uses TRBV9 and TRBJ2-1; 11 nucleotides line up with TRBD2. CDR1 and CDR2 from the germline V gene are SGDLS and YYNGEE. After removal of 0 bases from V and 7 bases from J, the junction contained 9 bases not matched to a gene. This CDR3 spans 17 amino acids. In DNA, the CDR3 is TGTGCCAGCAGCGTAGTGGTAGCTAGCGGGGGGTTGAATGAGCAGTTCTTC. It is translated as CASSVVVASGGLNEQFF.

For the CDR3, the DNA is TGCGCCAGCAGCTTGGGTCGGACAGATTCTAATGAAAAACTGTTTTTT. Amino acid sequence: CASSLGRTDSNEKLFF. The chain uses TRBV5-1 and TRBJ1-4, with D tentatively TRBD1 (6 bases). Trimming pared 0 bases from V and 3 bases from J, leaving 12 bases between. CDR1 is SGHRS and CDR2 is YFSETQ in the germline V gene. The CDR3 is 16 amino acids.

The CDR3: CASSYSVAGVNTEAFF. The CDR3 coding sequence is TGTGCCAGCAGTTACTCCGTGGCGGGGGTGAACACTGAAGCTTTCTTT. V is TRBV6-5 and J is TRBJ1-1; D might be TRBD1 (5 bases). Per the germline V gene, CDR1 is MNHEY and CDR2 is SVGAGI. V lost 0 bases, J lost 0 bases, and 11 bases lay in between. The CDR3 is 16 residues long.

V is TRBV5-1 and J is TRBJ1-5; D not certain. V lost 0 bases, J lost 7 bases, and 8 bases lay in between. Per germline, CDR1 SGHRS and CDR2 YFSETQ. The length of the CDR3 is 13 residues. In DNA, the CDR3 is TGCGCCAGCAGCTTGGGGCCCCAGCAGCCCCAGCATTTT. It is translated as CASSLGPQQPQHF. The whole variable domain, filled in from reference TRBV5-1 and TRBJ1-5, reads KAGVTQTPRYLIKTRGQQVTLSCSPISGHRSVSWYQQTPGQGLQFLFEYFSETQRNKGNFPGRFSGRQFSNSRSEMNVSTLELGDSALYLCASSLGPQQPQHFGDGTRLSIL.

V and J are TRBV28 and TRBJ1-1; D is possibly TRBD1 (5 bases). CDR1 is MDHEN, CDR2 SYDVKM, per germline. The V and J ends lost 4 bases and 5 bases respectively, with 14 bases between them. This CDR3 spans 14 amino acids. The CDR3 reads CASSSMGGRTEAFF. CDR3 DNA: TGTGCCAGCAGTTCTATGGGGGGGAGGACTGAAGCTTTCTTT.

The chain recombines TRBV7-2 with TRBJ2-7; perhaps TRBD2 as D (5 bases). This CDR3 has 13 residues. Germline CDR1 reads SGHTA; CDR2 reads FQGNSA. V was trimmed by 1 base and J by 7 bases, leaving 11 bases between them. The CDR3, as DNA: TGTGCCAGCAGCTTAGGTCCGGGAATGGAGCAGTACTTC. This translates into CASSLGPGMEQYF.

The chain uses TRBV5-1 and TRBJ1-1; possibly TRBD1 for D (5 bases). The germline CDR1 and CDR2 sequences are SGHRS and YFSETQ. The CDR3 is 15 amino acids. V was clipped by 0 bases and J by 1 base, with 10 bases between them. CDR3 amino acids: CASSLASQGNTEAFF. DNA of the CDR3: TGCGCCAGCAGCTTGGCAAGCCAGGGGAACACTGAAGCTTTCTTT.

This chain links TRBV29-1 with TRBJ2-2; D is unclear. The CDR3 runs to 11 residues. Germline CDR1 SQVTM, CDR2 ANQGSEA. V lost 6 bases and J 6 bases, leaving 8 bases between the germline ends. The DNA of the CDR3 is TGCAGCGTCCGGTCGGCCGGGGAGCTGTTTTTT. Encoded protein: CSVRSAGELFF.

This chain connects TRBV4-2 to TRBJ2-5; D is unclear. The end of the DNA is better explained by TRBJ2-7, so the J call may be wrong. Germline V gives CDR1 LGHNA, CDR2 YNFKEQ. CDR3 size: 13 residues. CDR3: CASSQDAAREQYF. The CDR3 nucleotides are TGTGCCAGCAGCCAAGATGCGGCACGCGAGCAGTACTTC.

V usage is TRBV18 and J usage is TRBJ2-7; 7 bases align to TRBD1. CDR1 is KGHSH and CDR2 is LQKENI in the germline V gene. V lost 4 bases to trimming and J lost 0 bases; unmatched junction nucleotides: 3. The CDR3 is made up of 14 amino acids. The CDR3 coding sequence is TGTGCCAGCTCACTCCGGGACAGCTCCTACGAGCAGTACTTC. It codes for CASSLRDSSYEQYF. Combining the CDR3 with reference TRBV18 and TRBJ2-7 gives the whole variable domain NAGVMQNPRHLVRRRGQEARLRCSPMKGHSHVYWYRQLPEEGLKFMVYLQKENIIDESGMPKERFSAEFPKEGPSILRIQQVVRGDSAAYFCASSLRDSSYEQYFGPGTRLTVT.

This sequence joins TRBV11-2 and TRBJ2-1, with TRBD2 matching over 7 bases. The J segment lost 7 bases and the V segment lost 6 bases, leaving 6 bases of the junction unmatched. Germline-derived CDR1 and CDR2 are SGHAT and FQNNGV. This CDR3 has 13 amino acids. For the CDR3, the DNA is TGTGCCAGCAGATTCGGGGGGTTTAATGAGCAGTTCTTC. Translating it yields CASRFGGFNEQFF.

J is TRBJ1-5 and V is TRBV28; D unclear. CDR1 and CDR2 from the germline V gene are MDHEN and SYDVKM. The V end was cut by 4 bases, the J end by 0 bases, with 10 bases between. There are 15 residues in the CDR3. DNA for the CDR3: TGTGCCAGCAGTTCAACCGACTATAGCAATCAGCCCCAGCATTTT. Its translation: CASSSTDYSNQPQHF.

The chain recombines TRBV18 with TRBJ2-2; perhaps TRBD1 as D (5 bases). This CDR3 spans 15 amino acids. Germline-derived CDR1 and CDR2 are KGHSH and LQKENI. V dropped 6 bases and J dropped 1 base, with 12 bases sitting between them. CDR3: CASSERTGNTGELFF. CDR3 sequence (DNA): TGTGCCAGCTCTGAAAGAACAGGGAACACCGGGGAGCTGTTTTTT.

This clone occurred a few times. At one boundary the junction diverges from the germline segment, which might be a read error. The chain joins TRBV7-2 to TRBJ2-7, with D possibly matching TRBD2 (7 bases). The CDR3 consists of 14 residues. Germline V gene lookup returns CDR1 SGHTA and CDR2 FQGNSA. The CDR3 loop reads CASSVTGGSHEQYF. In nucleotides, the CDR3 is TGTGCCAGCAGCGTCACGGGGGGCTCCCACGAGCAGTACTTC.

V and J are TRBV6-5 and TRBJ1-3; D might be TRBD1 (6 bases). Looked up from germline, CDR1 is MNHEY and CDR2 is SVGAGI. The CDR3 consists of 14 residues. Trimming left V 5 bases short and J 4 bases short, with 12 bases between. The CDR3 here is CASSPGQFGNTIYF. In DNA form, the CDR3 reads TGTGCCAGCAGTCCTGGACAGTTCGGAAACACCATATATTTT.

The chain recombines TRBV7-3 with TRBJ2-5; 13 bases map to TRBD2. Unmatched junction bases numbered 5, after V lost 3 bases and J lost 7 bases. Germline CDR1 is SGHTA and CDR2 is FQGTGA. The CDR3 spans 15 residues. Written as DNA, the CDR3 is TGTGCCAGCAGCTTGGGGACTAGCGGGGATAGGACCCAGTACTTC. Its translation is CASSLGTSGDRTQYF.

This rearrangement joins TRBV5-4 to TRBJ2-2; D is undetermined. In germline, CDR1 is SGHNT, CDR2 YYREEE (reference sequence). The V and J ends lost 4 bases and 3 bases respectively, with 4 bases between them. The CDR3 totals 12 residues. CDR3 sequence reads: CASSLDTGELFF. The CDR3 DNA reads TGTGCCAGCAGCCTAGACACCGGGGAGCTGTTTTTT.